The 28 T cell receptor beta chains in this list originate from one sample, sequenced in a study of T cell repertoires in cytomegalovirus infection. TCRdb recomputed calls from the reads with MiXCR, one row per CDR3 protein. The data show over 150,000 distinct CDR3 sequences, 17% seen once. Sample: CD8+ T cells from PBMCs. The origin of the receptors is a human donor in good health (CMV status not recorded). Some clones in this sample may be carry-over from other donors' samples.

This clonotype has more than one count but fewer than ten. The rearrangement uses TRBV28 and TRBJ1-1; possibly TRBD1 for D (5 bases). Trimming pared 4 bases from V and 0 bases from J, leaving 12 bases between. From germline, CDR1 is MDHEN and CDR2 SYDVKM. This CDR3 contains 15 residues. DNA of the CDR3: TGTGCCAGCAGTTCGGGGCGGGGTATGAACACTGAAGCTTTCTTT. It translates to CASSSGRGMNTEAFF.

This rearrangement joins TRBV6-5 to TRBJ2-2; D not certain. V dropped 2 bases and J dropped 1 base, with 5 bases sitting between them. CDR3 length equals 14 residues. Germline CDR1 and CDR2: MNHEY and SVGAGI. CDR3 sequence reads: CASSYGKNTGELFF. The CDR3 coding sequence is TGTGCCAGCAGTTACGGCAAGAACACCGGGGAGCTGTTTTTT.

This clonotype was seen more than once but under ten times. The chain combines TRBV27 with TRBJ2-2, with TRBD1 as a possible D gene (6 bases). From germline, CDR1 is MNHEY and CDR2 SMNVEV (reference sequence). V was shortened by 2 bases and J by 4 bases, with 8 bases between the two germline ends. The CDR3 length is 14 residues. Written as DNA, the CDR3 is TGTGCCAGCAGTTTAACAGGGACCACCGGGGAGCTGTTTTTT. Translation gives CASSLTGTTGELFF.

This clonotype has only a few counts. This chain links TRBV7-9 with TRBJ2-7, with D unresolved. This CDR3 spans 13 amino acids. Germline V gene sequence: CDR1 SEHNR, CDR2 FQNEAQ (reference sequence). The V and J ends lost 5 bases and 3 bases respectively, with 11 bases between them. The CDR3 here is CASSPSSNYEQYF. As DNA, the CDR3 is TGTGCCAGCAGCCCATCATCAAACTACGAGCAGTACTTC.

The rearrangement links TRBV15 to TRBJ1-5; 9 bases align to TRBD1. The CDR3 is made up of 17 amino acids. Germline V CDR1 and CDR2: LNHNV, YYDKDF (reference sequence). After removal of 1 base from V and 1 base from J, the junction contained 5 bases not matched to a gene. Here the CDR3 DNA reads TGTGCCACCAGCAGAGGATGGGACAGGGTGAGCAATCAGCCCCAGCATTTT. Translating it yields CATSRGWDRVSNQPQHF.

The chain joins TRBV7-6 to TRBJ2-2, with a tentative D call TRBD1 (6 bases). The CDR3 loop spans 16 amino acids. Trimming removed 3 bases at V and 3 bases at J, with 14 bases between. Germline V lookup: CDR1 SGHVS, CDR2 FNYEAQ. CDR3 coding DNA: TGTGCCAGCAGCTTCCTGGACAGCCATCACACCGGGGAGCTGTTTTTT. Translating gives CASSFLDSHHTGELFF.

This clonotype was picked up a small number of times. The chain uses TRBV7-3 and TRBJ2-1; 13 bases are a match to TRBD2. The CDR3 is made up of 16 amino acids. The germline V gene encodes CDR1 SGHTA and CDR2 FQGTGA. V lost 5 bases and J lost 5; bases outside the gene matches: 6. The CDR3 sequence: CASSLRLAGGNNEQFF. The CDR3 nucleotides read TGTGCCAGCAGCCTCAGACTAGCGGGGGGAAACAATGAGCAGTTCTTC.

This clonotype was detected a few times. The rearrangement uses TRBV12-3 or TRBV12-4 and TRBJ2-4; D unresolved. The CDR3 is 12 amino acids. V lost 6 bases, J lost 0 bases, and 3 bases lay in between. The chain's CDR3 is CASSQAKNIQYF. In DNA form, the CDR3 reads TGTGCCAGCAGCCAAGCCAAAAACATTCAGTACTTC.

This clonotype was seen repeatedly, ten times or more. The V gene is TRBV28, the J gene TRBJ1-6, with D perhaps matching TRBD1 (6 bases). The CDR3 is made up of 14 amino acids. Germline CDR1 reads MDHEN; CDR2 reads SYDVKM. The germline V and J ends were trimmed by 5 bases and 1 base, with 6 bases remaining between them. CDR3 DNA sequence: TGTGCCAGCAGTGACAGGTCCTATAATTCACCCCTCCACTTT. It is translated as CASSDRSYNSPLHF.

The rearrangement joins TRBV7-2 to TRBJ1-2; D ambiguous. CDR1 and CDR2 (germline): SGHTA, FQGNSA. The CDR3 consists of 15 residues. Trimming shortened V by 5 bases and J by 8 bases, and 21 bases separated the two germline ends. The CDR3 DNA reads TGTGCCAGCAGCACTCTCTCAACACTTTTCGGGGGCTACACCTTC. Protein: CASSTLSTLFGGYTF.

This clonotype appeared a few times. The rearrangement uses TRBV28 and TRBJ2-1; D possibly uses TRBD1 or TRBD2 (8 bases each). Germline CDR1 and CDR2: MDHEN and SYDVKM. The CDR3 runs to 15 residues. The V gene lost 5 bases and the J gene lost 5 bases, with 16 bases spanning the gap. The CDR3, as DNA: TGTGCCAGCAGTCCGGGGGGGACAGGAGACAATGAGCAGTTCTTC. It yields the protein CASSPGGTGDNEQFF.

V gene TRBV28 combines with J gene TRBJ2-7, with 8 nucleotides matching TRBD1. From germline, CDR1 is MDHEN and CDR2 SYDVKM. J was trimmed by 3 bases and V by 6 bases; bases with no gene match: 4. The CDR3 runs 13 residues. For the CDR3, the DNA is TGTGCCAGCAGACTTGGACAGGGCTACGAGCAGTACTTC. It translates to CASRLGQGYEQYF.

The gene calls are TRBV6-2 or TRBV6-3 and TRBJ1-5, with D hard to call. The CDR3 loop spans 14 amino acids. CDR1 and CDR2 from the germline V gene are MNHEY and SVGEGT. Trimming removed 7 bases at V and 2 bases at J, with 12 bases between. The CDR3 bases are TGTGCCAGCAAGGTGATGAGAGGCAATCAGCCCCAGCATTTT. It yields the protein CASKVMRGNQPQHF.

This clonotype appeared a single time. J is TRBJ2-6 and V is TRBV7-8; D may be TRBD2 (5 bases). The germline gives CDR1 SGHVS, CDR2 FQNEAQ. The length of the CDR3 is 19 residues. Trimming pared 5 bases from V and 1 base from J, leaving 21 bases between. The DNA for the CDR3 is TGTGCCAGCAGCGGACTGGGGAGTAGAGACGAATCTGGGGCCAACGTCCTGACTTTC. Protein: CASSGLGSRDESGANVLTF.

The chain couples TRBV28 to TRBJ1-4, with a possible D match to TRBD1 (5 bases). Trimming took 5 bases from V and 11 from J, leaving 12 bases between them. CDR1 and CDR2 (germline): MDHEN, SYDVKM. This CDR3 contains 12 residues. DNA for the CDR3: TGTGCCAGCAGTAGCCGGGACGGTAAACTGTTTTTT. This sequence encodes CASSSRDGKLFF.

This clonotype was detected a few times. The gene calls are TRBV7-2 and TRBJ1-3; D may be TRBD1 (5 bases). The CDR3 is 12 amino acids. In germline, CDR1 is SGHTA, CDR2 FQGNSA. CDR3 amino acids: CAIRVFGNTIYF. CDR3 bases: TGTGCTATCAGGGTGTTTGGAAACACCATATATTTT. The variable domain in full, with the rest retrieved from reference TRBV7-2 and TRBJ1-3, is GAGVSQSPSNKVTEKGKDVELRCDPISGHTALYWYRQSLGQGLEFLIYFQGNSAPDKSGLPSDRFSAERTGGSVSTLTIQRTQQEDSAVYLCAIRVFGNTIYFGEGSWLTVV.

This clonotype was counted between two and nine times. The chain employs TRBV28 and TRBJ1-4; D possibly corresponds to TRBD1 (5 bases). V was clipped by 5 bases and J by 6 bases, with 19 bases between them. This CDR3 comprises 16 residues. CDR1 MDHEN and CDR2 SYDVKM come from the germline V gene. DNA for the CDR3: TGTGCCAGCAGTGTCTTTGTACAGGATACCGATGAAAAACTGTTTTTT. Protein sequence: CASSVFVQDTDEKLFF.

The chain couples TRBV7-9 to TRBJ2-3; D is possibly TRBD1 or TRBD2 (5 bases each). Trimming pared 4 bases from V and 3 bases from J, leaving 17 bases between. Germline CDR1 SEHNR, CDR2 FQNEAQ (reference sequence). This CDR3 is built from 16 residues. The CDR3 DNA follows: TGTGCCAGCAGCTGGGACCGGGACCAGACGACAGATACGCAGTATTTT. Its protein product is CASSWDRDQTTDTQYF.

The chain has TRBV7-6 and TRBJ1-2; D gene uncertain. V lost 2 bases, J lost 6 bases, and 13 bases lay in between. Looked up from germline, CDR1 is SGHVS and CDR2 is FNYEAQ. There are 14 residues in the CDR3. The CDR3 DNA is TGTGCCAGCAGCTTACTTGGAGAAGTGGATGGCTACACCTTC. Translated: CASSLLGEVDGYTF. Full variable domain (rest looked up from reference TRBV7-6 and TRBJ1-2): GAGVSQSPRYKVTKRGQDVALRCDPISGHVSLYWYRQALGQGPEFLTYFNYEAQQDKSGLPNDRFSAERPEGSISTLTIQRTEQRDSAMYRCASSLLGEVDGYTFGSGTRLTVV.

Only a few counts were recorded for this clonotype. This chain uses TRBV4-2 with TRBJ2-3; TRBD1 agrees at 7 bases. The CDR3 is 19 residues long. V was pared by 5 bases and J by 1 base, with 18 bases of the junction left unmatched. Germline lookup yields CDR1 LGHNA and CDR2 YNFKEQ. The CDR3 is CASSIRRAPTGTGTDTQYF. CDR3 in DNA: TGTGCCAGCAGCATTAGACGGGCGCCTACAGGGACAGGCACAGATACGCAGTATTTT.

The chain carries TRBV7-9 and TRBJ2-1; TRBD2 matches 8 bases. The CDR3 consists of 14 residues. Looked up from germline, CDR1 is SEHNR and CDR2 is FQNEAQ (reference sequence). With V trimmed by 5 bases and J by 8 bases, 8 bases remained unmatched. CDR3 loop: CASSQLREGDEQFF. CDR3 in DNA: TGTGCCAGCAGCCAATTACGGGAGGGGGATGAGCAGTTCTTC. Full variable domain (outside the CDR3, taken from reference TRBV7-9 and TRBJ2-1): DTGVSQNPRHKITKRGQNVTFRCDPISEHNRLYWYRQTLGQGPEFLTYFQNEAQLEKSRLLSDRFSAERPKGSFSTLEIQRTEQGDSAMYLCASSQLREGDEQFFGPGTRLTVL.

This clonotype was seen repeatedly, ten times or more. This chain uses TRBV7-2 with TRBJ2-2, with D perhaps TRBD2 (5 bases). The V gene's germline CDR1 is SGHTA and CDR2 FQGNSA. The length of the CDR3 is 17 residues. Trimming took off 2 bases at V and 1 base at J, with 14 bases between the two ends. DNA of the CDR3: TGTGCCAGCAGCTTACTCGGGATTAGCTGGAACACCGGGGAGCTGTTTTTT. Protein sequence: CASSLLGISWNTGELFF.

The chain employs TRBV2 and TRBJ2-2; TRBD1 agrees at 12 bases. The CDR3 is made up of 16 amino acids. After removal of 7 bases from V and 4 bases from J, the junction contained 7 bases not matched to a gene. CDR1 and CDR2 from the germline V gene are SNHLY and FYNNEI. Here the CDR3 reads CASTHRDRGPTGELFF. The CDR3 DNA sequence: TGTGCCAGCACCCACCGGGACAGGGGGCCCACCGGGGAGCTGTTTTTT.

The chain carries TRBV9 and TRBJ1-2; 7 positions agree with TRBD1. CDR3 length: 19 amino acids. V gave up 3 bases and J gave up 5 bases; unmatched junction bases: 22. Looked up from germline, CDR1 is SGDLS and CDR2 is YYNGEE. CDR3 in DNA: TGTGCCAGCAGCGGCGTAGGAAATGAGGGACAGACCCCGGGTTATGGCTACACCTTC. As protein: CASSGVGNEGQTPGYGYTF.

The chain links TRBV28 to TRBJ1-1, with D unclear. The CDR3 is made up of 16 amino acids. Trimming left V 4 bases short and J 1 base short, with 16 bases between. CDR1 is MDHEN and CDR2 is SYDVKM in the germline V gene. The CDR3 spells CASSSPHITSNTEAFF. The CDR3 nucleotides read TGTGCCAGCAGTTCCCCCCACATCACATCGAACACTGAAGCTTTCTTT.

The chain couples TRBV6-2 or TRBV6-3 to TRBJ1-5, with unresolved D. The V end was cut by 2 bases, the J end by 7 bases, with 6 bases between. CDR3 length: 12 residues. From germline, CDR1 is MNHEY and CDR2 SVGEGT. The CDR3 loop reads CASSYTRQPQHF. The CDR3 bases are TGTGCCAGCAGTTACACGAGGCAGCCCCAGCATTTT.

This chain connects TRBV4-1 to TRBJ2-5; D is perhaps TRBD1 or TRBD2 (5 bases each). Trimming took 1 base from V and 3 from J, leaving 15 bases between them. The CDR3 loop spans 16 amino acids. The germline V gene has CDR1 MGHRA and CDR2 YSYEKL. CDR3 sequence (DNA): TGCGCCAGCAGCCAAGTGATCGAGGGGACCAAAGAGACCCAGTACTTC. It specifies CASSQVIEGTKETQYF.

This clonotype occurred a few times. This chain links TRBV7-3 with TRBJ1-1, with 8 bases aligning to TRBD1. The V gene end was trimmed by 0 bases and the J gene end by 1 base; junction bases not matched to a gene: 1. Germline V lookup: CDR1 SGHTA, CDR2 FQGTGA. This CDR3 has 15 amino acids. The CDR3: CASSLTGTGNTEAFF. The CDR3 DNA follows: TGTGCCAGCAGCTTAACCGGGACAGGGAACACTGAAGCTTTCTTT.